This TCR beta chain stems from a study of vaccination and CD4 T cells after COVID-19. Study overall: Two-dose vaccination with either BNT162b2 or mRNA-1273 was given to participants. Study conclusions and caveats: The analysis of convalescent patients involved relatively few individuals and lacked early post-infection timepoints.

Trimming cost V 3 bases and J 9 bases, with 16 bases left between them. Germline-derived CDR1 and CDR2 are SGHTS and YDEGEE. The CDR3 is 15 amino acids. This clonotype was counted only a few times. Its antigen is not identified. Treatment given: approximately 9-day PBMC culture with coronavirus spike peptide pools or control peptides (ViraFEST assay). During the years 2011-2018, before the COVID-19 pandemic, the unexposed donor's CD4+ T cells were collected. An Oncomine TCR Beta short-read assay was used to sequence the DNA from cultured CD4+ T cells. From the PCR reads, TCRdb called clonotypes with MiXCR, one entry per CDR3 protein. The top ten hold under 20% of the sample, which has 7,000 to 7,500 distinct CDR3 sequences, roughly 38% seen once.

This receptor was obtained from a human donor in good health. This sequence joins TRBV5-8 and TRBJ1-6; TRBD1 might be the D (6 bases). Specimen: CD4+ T cells from blood, cultured in vitro. The chain's CDR3 is CASSSQGSRSSPLHF. In nucleotides, the CDR3 is TGTGCCAGCAGCTCACAGGGTTCGAGGAGTTCACCCCTCCACTTT.